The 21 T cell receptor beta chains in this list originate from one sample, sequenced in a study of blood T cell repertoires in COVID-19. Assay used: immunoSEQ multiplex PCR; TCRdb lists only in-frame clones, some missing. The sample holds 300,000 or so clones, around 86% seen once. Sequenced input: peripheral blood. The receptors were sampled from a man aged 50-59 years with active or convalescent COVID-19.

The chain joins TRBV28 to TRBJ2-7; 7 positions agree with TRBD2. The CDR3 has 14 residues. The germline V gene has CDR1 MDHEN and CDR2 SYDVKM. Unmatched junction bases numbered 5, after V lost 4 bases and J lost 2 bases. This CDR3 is CASSWGGYAYEQYF. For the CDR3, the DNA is TGTGCCAGCAGTTGGGGGGGGTACGCCTACGAGCAGTACTTC.

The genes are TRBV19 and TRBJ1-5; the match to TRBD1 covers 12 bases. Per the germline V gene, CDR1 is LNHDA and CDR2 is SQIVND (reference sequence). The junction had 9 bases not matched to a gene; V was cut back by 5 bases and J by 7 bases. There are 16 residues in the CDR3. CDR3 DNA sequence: TGTGCCAGTAGTGTAAGGGGACAGGGGGCACAACAGCCCCAGCATTTT. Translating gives CASSVRGQGAQQPQHF.

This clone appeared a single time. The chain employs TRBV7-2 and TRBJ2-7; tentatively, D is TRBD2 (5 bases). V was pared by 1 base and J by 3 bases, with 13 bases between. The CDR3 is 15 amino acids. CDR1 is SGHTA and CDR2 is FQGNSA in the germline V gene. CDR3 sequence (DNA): TGTGCCAGCAGCTTAGGGGCGGGTGTTGGCTACGAGCAGTACTTC. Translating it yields CASSLGAGVGYEQYF.

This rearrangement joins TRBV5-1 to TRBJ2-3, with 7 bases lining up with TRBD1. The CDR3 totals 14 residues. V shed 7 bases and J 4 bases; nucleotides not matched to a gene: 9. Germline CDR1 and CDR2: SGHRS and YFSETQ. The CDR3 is CASAKGQNADTQYF. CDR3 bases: TGCGCCAGCGCCAAGGGACAGAACGCAGATACGCAGTATTTT.

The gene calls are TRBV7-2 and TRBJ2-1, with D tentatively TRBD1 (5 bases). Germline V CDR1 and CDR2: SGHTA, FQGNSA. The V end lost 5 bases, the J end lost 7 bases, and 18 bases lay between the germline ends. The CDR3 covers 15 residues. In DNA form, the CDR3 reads TGTGCCAGCAGCCGCGACCCATGGGGCCAAAATGAGCAGTTCTTC. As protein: CASSRDPWGQNEQFF.

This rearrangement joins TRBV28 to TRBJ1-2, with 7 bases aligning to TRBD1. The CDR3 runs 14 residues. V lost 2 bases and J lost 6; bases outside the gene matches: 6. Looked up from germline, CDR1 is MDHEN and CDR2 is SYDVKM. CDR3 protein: CASSLVGGGDGYTF. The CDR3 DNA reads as TGTGCCAGCAGTTTAGTAGGGGGCGGCGATGGCTACACCTTC.

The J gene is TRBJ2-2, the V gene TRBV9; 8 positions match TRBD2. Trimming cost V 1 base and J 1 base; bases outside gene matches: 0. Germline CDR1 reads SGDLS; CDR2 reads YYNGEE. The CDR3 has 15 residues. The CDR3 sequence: CASSVTSGNTGELFF. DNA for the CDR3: TGTGCCAGCAGCGTAACTAGCGGGAACACCGGGGAGCTGTTTTTT.

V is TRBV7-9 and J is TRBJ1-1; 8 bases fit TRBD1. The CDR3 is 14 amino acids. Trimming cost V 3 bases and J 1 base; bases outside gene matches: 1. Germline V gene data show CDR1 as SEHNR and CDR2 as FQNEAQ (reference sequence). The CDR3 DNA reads TGTGCCAGCAGCTTCGGGACAGGGAACACTGAAGCTTTCTTT. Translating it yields CASSFGTGNTEAFF. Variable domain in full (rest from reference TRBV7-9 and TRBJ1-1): DTGVSQNPRHKITKRGQNVTFRCDPISEHNRLYWYRQTLGQGPEFLTYFQNEAQLEKSRLLSDRFSAERPKGSFSTLEIQRTEQGDSAMYLCASSFGTGNTEAFFGQGTRLTVV.

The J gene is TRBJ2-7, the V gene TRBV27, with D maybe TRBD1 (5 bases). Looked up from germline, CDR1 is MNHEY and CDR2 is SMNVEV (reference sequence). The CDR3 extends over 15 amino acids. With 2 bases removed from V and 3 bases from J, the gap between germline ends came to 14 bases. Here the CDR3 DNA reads TGTGCCAGCAGTTTAGTGGGGCAGGTAGGCTACGAGCAGTACTTC. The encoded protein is CASSLVGQVGYEQYF.

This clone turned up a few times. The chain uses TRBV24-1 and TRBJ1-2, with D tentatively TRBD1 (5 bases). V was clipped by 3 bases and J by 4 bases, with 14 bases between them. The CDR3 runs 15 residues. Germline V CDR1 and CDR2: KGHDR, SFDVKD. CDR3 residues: CATSDRSGRGYGYTF. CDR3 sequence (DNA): TGTGCCACCAGTGATCGGTCAGGAAGGGGCTATGGCTACACCTTC.

The CDR3: CSAVRGNEQFF. Written as DNA, the CDR3 is TGCAGTGCCGTCAGGGGCAATGAGCAGTTCTTC. The J gene is TRBJ2-1, the V gene TRBV20-1; the D gene is possibly TRBD1 (6 bases). V shed 6 bases and J shed 6 bases, with 9 bases lying between them. This CDR3 region has 11 residues. Looked up from germline, CDR1 is DFQATT and CDR2 is SNEGSKA (reference sequence).

The CDR3 reads CASSQEAGSGEQYF. CDR3 nucleotides: TGTGCCAGCAGCCAAGAAGCGGGGTCGGGCGAGCAGTACTTC. The rearrangement uses TRBV4-2 and TRBJ2-7; 7 bases are a match to TRBD2. Germline trimming cut 0 bases from V and 6 bases from J; bases unmatched to any gene: 5. Per the germline V gene, CDR1 is LGHNA and CDR2 is YNFKEQ. The CDR3 contains 14 residues.

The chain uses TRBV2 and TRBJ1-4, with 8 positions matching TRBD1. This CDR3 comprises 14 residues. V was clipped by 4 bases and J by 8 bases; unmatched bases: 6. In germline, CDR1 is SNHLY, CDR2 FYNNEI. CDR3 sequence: CASSVQGAGEKLFF. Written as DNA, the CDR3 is TGTGCCAGCAGTGTGCAGGGGGCGGGAGAAAAACTGTTTTTT.

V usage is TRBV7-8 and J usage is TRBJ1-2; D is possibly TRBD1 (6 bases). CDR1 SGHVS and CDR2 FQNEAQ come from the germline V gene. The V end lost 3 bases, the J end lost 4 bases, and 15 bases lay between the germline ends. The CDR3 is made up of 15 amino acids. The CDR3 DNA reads TGTGCCAGCAGCTTTGCGGGGGCGGACATCTATGGCTACACCTTC. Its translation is CASSFAGADIYGYTF. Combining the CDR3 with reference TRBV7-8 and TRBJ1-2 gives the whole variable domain GAGVSQSPRYKVAKRGQDVALRCDPISGHVSLFWYQQALGQGPEFLTYFQNEAQLDKSGLPSDRFFAERPEGSVSTLKIQRTQQEDSAVYLCASSFAGADIYGYTFGSGTRLTVV.

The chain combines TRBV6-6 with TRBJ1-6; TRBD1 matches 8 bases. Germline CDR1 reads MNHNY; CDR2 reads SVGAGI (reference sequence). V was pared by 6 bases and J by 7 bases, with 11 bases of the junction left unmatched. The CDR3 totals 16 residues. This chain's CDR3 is CASRGKTGVRNSPLHF. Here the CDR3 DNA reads TGTGCCAGCAGGGGCAAGACAGGGGTACGAAATTCACCCCTCCACTTT.

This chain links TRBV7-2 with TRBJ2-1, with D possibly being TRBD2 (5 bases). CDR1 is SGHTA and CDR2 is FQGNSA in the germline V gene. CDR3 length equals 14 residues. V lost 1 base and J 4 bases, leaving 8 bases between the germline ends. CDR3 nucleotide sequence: TGTGCCAGCAGCTTAGTACTAGATTACAATGAGCAGTTCTTC. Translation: CASSLVLDYNEQFF.

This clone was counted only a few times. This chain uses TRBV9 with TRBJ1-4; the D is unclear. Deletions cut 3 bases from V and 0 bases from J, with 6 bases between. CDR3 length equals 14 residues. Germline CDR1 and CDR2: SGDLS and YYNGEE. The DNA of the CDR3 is TGTGCCAGCAGCGGCGGGGCAACTAATGAAAAACTGTTTTTT. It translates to CASSGGATNEKLFF.

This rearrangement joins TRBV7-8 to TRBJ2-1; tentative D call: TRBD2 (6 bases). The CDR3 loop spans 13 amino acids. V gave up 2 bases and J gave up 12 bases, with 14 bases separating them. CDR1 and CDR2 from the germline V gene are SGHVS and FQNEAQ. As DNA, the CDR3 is TGTGCCAGCAGCTTACTTCCCGGGACTCTGCAGTTCTTC. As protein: CASSLLPGTLQFF.

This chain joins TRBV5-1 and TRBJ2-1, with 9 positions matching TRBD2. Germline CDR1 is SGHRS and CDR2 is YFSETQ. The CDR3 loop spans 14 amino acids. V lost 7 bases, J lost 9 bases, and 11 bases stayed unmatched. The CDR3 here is CASRITSGLGEQFF. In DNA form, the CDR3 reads TGCGCCAGCCGAATAACTAGCGGGTTAGGTGAGCAGTTCTTC. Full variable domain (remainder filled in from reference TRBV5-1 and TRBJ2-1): KAGVTQTPRYLIKTRGQQVTLSCSPISGHRSVSWYQQTPGQGLQFLFEYFSETQRNKGNFPGRFSGRQFSNSRSEMNVSTLELGDSALYLCASRITSGLGEQFFGPGTRLTVL.

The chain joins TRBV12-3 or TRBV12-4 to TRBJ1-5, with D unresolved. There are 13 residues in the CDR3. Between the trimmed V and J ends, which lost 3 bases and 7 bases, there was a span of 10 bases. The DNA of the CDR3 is TGTGCCAGCAGTTTGAGGGAGAAGCAGCCCCAGCATTTT. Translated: CASSLREKQPQHF.

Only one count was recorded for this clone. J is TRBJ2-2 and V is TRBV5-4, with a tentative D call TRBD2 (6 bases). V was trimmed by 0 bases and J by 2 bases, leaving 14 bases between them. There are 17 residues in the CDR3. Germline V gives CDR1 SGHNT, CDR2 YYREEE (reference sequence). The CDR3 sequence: CASSLGPGTGNTGELFF. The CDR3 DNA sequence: TGTGCCAGCAGCTTGGGGCCCGGGACTGGAAACACCGGGGAGCTGTTTTTT.